The following is a T cell receptor beta chain sequence with its context. Using immunoSEQ multiplex PCR, the repertoire was profiled, and TCRdb retains in-frame clones only, with some absent. Here the sample spans 300,000 or so clones, about nine tenths being singletons. These data come from a study of blood T cell repertoires in COVID-19. Whole-study context: PBMCs, B-cell-depleted T cells, or T cells provided the cDNA or gDNA that made up the material.

Sequences were obtained from PBMCs or T cells enriched from blood (not recorded which). The sequence came from a woman between 50 and 59 years old who had been exposed to COVID-19.

This chain's CDR3 is CASSSKDGTGDSYEQYF. The CDR3, as DNA: TGTGCCAGCAGCTCTAAAGATGGGACAGGGGACTCCTACGAGCAGTACTTC. The rearrangement joins TRBV21-1 to TRBJ2-7; the table's TRBD1 call for D was not verified on the DNA. TRBV21-1 is an annotated pseudogene. The CDR3 sequence is 17 residues long.